This entry describes one T cell receptor beta chain. Profiled with immunoSEQ multiplex PCR; TCRdb holds only in-frame clones, not every one. The table records 6,500 to 9,500 clones, approximately 71% of them present only once. The record originates from a study of T cells in tumors after PD-1 blockade. The CDR3 covers 13 residues. The germline V gene encodes CDR1 MNHEY and CDR2 SVGAGI. The V end lost 6 bases, the J end lost 7 bases, and 13 bases lay between the germline ends. The J gene is TRBJ1-5, the V gene TRBV6-5; D possibly corresponds to TRBD1 (5 bases). This clonotype was obtained from a human donor with basal cell carcinoma. The sequencing used tumor tissue, collected after anti-PD-1 treatment. The CDR3 loop is CASSDSGRQPQHF. For the CDR3, the DNA is TGTGCCAGCAGCGATTCAGGGCGGCAGCCCCAGCATTTT.